This T cell receptor (beta chain) appears in the sequencing data of a study of STAT5B mutations in CD4+ large granular lymphocyte leukemia. For the study at large: Among healthy donors, a particular HLA allele went with more CDR3 'QG' motifs.

Germline-derived CDR1 and CDR2 are ENHRY and SYGVKD. The CDR3 spans 13 residues. To note about this clone: No antigen is known for it.

Whole-study results and caveats: Top patient clones used TRBV06 genes more often: 8/27 versus 2/35 in controls.

The repertoire was sequenced with immunoSEQ multiplex PCR; TCRdb's copy has only in-frame clones and lacks some. Here the sample spans almost 30,000 clones, more than 60% being singletons. Specimen: CD4+ T cells from blood buffy coats. The rearrangement joins TRBV10-3 to TRBJ2-2; D perhaps matches TRBD2 (7 bases). The TCR originated in a human donor in good health. DNA of the CDR3: TGTGCTGGCGGGGGCCTCAACACCGGGGAGCTGTTTTTT. Its translation is CAGGGLNTGELFF.